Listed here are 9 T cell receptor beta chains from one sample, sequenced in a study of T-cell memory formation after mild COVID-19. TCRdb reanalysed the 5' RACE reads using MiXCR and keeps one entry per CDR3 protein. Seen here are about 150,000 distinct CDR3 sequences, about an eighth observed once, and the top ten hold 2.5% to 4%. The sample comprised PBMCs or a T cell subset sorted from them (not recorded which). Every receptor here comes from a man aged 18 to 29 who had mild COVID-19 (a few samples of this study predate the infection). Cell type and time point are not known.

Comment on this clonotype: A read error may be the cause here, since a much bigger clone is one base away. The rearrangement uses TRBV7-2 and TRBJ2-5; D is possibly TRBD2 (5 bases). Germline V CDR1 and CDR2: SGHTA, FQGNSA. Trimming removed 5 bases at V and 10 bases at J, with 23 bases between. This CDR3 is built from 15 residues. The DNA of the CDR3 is TGTGCCAGCAGCCGTCCCGAAGGACTGCCCCGGGTCCAGTACTTC. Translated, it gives CASSRPEGLPRVQYF.

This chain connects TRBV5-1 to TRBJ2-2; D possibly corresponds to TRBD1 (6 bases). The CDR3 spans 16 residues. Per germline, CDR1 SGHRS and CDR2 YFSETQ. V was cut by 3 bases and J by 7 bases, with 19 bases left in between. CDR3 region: CASSSTGQSGDGELFF. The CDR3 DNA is TGCGCCAGCAGCTCCACAGGGCAATCAGGGGACGGGGAGCTGTTTTTT.

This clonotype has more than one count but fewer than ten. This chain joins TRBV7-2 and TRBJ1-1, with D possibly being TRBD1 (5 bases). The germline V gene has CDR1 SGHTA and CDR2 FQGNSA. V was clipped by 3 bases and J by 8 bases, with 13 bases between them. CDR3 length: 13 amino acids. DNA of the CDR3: TGTGCCAGCAGCTTGCCTAATCGGGGCGAAGCTTTCTTT. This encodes CASSLPNRGEAFF.

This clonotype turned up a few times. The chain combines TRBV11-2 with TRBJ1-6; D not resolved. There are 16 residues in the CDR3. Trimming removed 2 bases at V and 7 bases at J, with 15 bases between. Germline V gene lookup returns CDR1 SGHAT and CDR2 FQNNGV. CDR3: CASSLRAFTRNSPLHF. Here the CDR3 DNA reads TGTGCCAGCAGCTTAAGGGCCTTTACAAGGAATTCACCCCTCCACTTT.

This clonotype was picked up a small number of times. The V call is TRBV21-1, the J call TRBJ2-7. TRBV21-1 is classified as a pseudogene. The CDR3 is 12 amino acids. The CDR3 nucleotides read TGTGCCAGCAGCAAAGAAATCTACGAGCAGTACGTC. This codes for CASSKEIYEQYV.

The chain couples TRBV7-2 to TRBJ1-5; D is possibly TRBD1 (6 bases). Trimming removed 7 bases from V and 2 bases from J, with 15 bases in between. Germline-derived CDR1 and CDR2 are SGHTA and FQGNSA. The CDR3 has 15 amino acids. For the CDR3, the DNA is TGTGCCAGCACCCCCCCGGGGGGCGGCAATCAGCCCCAGCATTTT. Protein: CASTPPGGGNQPQHF. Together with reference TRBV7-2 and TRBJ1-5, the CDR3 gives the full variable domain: GAGVSQSPSNKVTEKGKDVELRCDPISGHTALYWYRQSLGQGLEFLIYFQGNSAPDKSGLPSDRFSAERTGGSVSTLTIQRTQQEDSAVYLCASTPPGGGNQPQHFGDGTRLSIL.

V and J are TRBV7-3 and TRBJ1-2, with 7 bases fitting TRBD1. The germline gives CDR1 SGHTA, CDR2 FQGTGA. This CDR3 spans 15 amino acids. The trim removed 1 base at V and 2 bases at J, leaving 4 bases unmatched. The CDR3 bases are TGTGCCAGCAGCTTAAGGGGGGGACAGAACTATGGCTACACCTTC. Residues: CASSLRGGQNYGYTF. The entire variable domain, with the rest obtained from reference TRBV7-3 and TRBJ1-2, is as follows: GAGVSQTPSNKVTEKGKYVELRCDPISGHTALYWYRQSLGQGPEFLIYFQGTGAADDSGLPNDRFFAVRPEGSVSTLKIQRTERGDSAVYLCASSLRGGQNYGYTFGSGTRLTVV.

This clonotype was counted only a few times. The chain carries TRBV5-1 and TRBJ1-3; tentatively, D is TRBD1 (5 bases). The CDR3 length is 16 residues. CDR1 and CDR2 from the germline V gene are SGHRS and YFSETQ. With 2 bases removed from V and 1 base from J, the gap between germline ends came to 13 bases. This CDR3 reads CASSLFGGSSGNTIYF. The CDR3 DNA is TGCGCCAGCAGCTTATTCGGGGGGTCTTCTGGAAACACCATATATTTT.

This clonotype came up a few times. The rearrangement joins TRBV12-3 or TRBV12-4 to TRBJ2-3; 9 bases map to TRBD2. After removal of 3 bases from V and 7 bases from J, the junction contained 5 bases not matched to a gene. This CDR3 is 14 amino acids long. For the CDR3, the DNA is TGTGCCAGCAGTTTGGGCGGGGGGGCTCATACGCAGTATTTT. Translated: CASSLGGGAHTQYF.